This is a list of T cell receptor beta chains from one sample in a study of cytomegalovirus exposure and HLA in healthy donors. Libraries were prepared by immunoSEQ multiplex PCR; TCRdb keeps only in-frame clonotypes and omits some of them. The sample has some 150,000 clones, 70% to 85% seen once; the top ten hold 6.6%. Sample: PBMCs. The source is a woman between 45 and 65 years old in good health and CMV-seropositive. Both conserved end residues are part of each CDR3. The D gene is left open where the match is weak. Rows may omit the clone size; those that give it use once, few, many or a size class.

size,D,V,J,CDR3,DNA
.,TRBD1,TRBV6-6,TRBJ1-5,CASSYGQGGNQPQHF,TGTGCCAGCAGTTACGGACAGGGTGGCAATCAGCCCCAGCATTTT
.,TRBD2,TRBV9,TRBJ2-3,CASSVDERGPTDTQYF,TGTGCCAGCAGCGTAGATGAGCGGGGGCCCACAGATACGCAGTATTTT
once,TRBD2,TRBV2,TRBJ2-7,CASQAGSSYEQYF,TGTGCCAGCCAAGCGGGAAGCTCCTACGAGCAGTACTTC
.,TRBD1,TRBV29-1,TRBJ1-2,CSAQGTGQGYTF,TGCAGCGCCCAAGGGACAGGGCAGGGCTACACCTTC
.,.,TRBV6-6,TRBJ1-5,CASSYRGPAGNQPQHF,TGTGCCAGCAGTTACAGGGGCCCCGCGGGCAATCAGCCCCAGCATTTT
.,TRBD1,TRBV20-1,TRBJ1-1,CSASTGEAFF,TGCAGTGCCTCGACAGGGGAAGCTTTCTTT
once,TRBD1,TRBV9,TRBJ2-1,CASSETGHEQFF,TGTGCCAGCAGCGAGACAGGGCATGAGCAGTTCTTC
.,.,TRBV5-4,TRBJ1-1,CASSWNEGKGTEAFF,TGTGCCAGCAGCTGGAATGAGGGTAAAGGCACTGAAGCTTTCTTT
.,TRBD1,TRBV2,TRBJ2-1,CAITDRGYPYNEQFF,TGTGCCATCACGGACAGGGGCTACCCCTACAATGAGCAGTTCTTC
.,TRBD1,TRBV6-4,TRBJ1-2,CASRRGQDSNYGYTF,TGTGCCAGCAGGAGGGGACAGGATTCTAACTATGGCTACACCTTC
.,.,TRBV5-4,TRBJ1-2,CASKGERGTNYGYTF,TGTGCCAGCAAAGGGGAACGCGGAACCAACTATGGCTACACCTTC
.,.,TRBV4-3,TRBJ1-1,CASSQDRGARAEAFF,TGCGCCAGCAGCCAAGATCGGGGGGCGAGGGCTGAAGCTTTCTTT
.,.,TRBV21-1,TRBJ2-4,CASSKEAGQGCIQYF,TGTGCCAGCAGCAAAGAGGCTGGACAGGGTTGCATTCAGTACTTC
.,.,TRBV20-1,TRBJ2-7,CSARDAREQYF,TGCAGTGCTAGAGATGCTAGGGAGCAGTACTTC
.,.,TRBV5-1,TRBJ2-7,CASSSGGTSSYEQYF,TGCGCCAGCAGCTCAGGAGGGACGAGCTCCTACGAGCAGTACTTC
few,TRBD1,TRBV2,TRBJ2-7,CASSDRTGGGIYEQYF,TGTGCCAGCAGTGACCGGACAGGGGGCGGGATCTACGAGCAGTACTTC